This is a list of T cell receptor beta chains from one sample in a study of T cell repertoires in cytomegalovirus infection. Their antigen targets remain unknown. TCRdb reprocessed the reads with MiXCR, giving one entry per CDR3 protein. The table shows some 120,000 distinct CDR3 sequences, with around 30% occurring only once. The specimen comprised CD8+ T cells from cultured PBMCs, sampled from culture after CMV antigen stimulation. These receptors were collected from a human donor in good health (CMV status not recorded). Some clones in this sample may be carry-over from other donors' samples. Both conserved end residues are part of each CDR3. The D gene is left open where the match is weak. Size is stated for part of the rows, as once, few or many counts, or as a class when the clone is expanded.

>TRBJ2-1|TRBV28|.|TRBD2
TGTGCCAGCAGTACTAGCGGGGCGGGCTACAATGAGCAGTTCTTC
CASSTSGAGYNEQFF
>TRBJ2-1|TRBV6-1|.|TRBD2
TGTGCCAGCAGGGACCTCGGGGGGGGGCCGTGGGGTGAGCAGTTCTTC
CASRDLGGGPWGEQFF
>TRBJ1-1|TRBV9|.|.
TGTGCCAGCAGCCCCGGAATGAACACTGAAGCTTTCTTT
CASSPGMNTEAFF
>TRBJ2-7|TRBV4-1|.|.
TGCGCCAGCAGCCAAGATGAGCTGGGGAACTACGAGCAGTACTTC
CASSQDELGNYEQYF
>TRBJ2-3|TRBV4-1|.|TRBD2
TGTGCCAGCAGCCACGACGCTAGGGCGGGAGCAGGGGATACGCAGTATTTT
CASSHDARAGAGDTQYF
>TRBJ2-1|TRBV5-1|.|TRBD1
TGCGCCAGCAGCTTCGGGCAGGGGGTTCTCGATGAGCAGTTCTTC
CASSFGQGVLDEQFF
>TRBJ1-1|TRBV6-5|few|TRBD1
TGTGCCAGCACCCAGACAGGGTTGAACACTGAAGCTTTCTTT
CASTQTGLNTEAFF
>TRBJ2-5|TRBV7-9|many|.
TGTGCCAGCAGCCAGGGAGTCCGAGAGACCCAGTACTTC
CASSQGVRETQYF
>TRBJ1-2|TRBV2|.|.
TGTGCCAGCAGTGAAGCAACAGGATCTATCTATGGCTACACCTTC
CASSEATGSIYGYTF
>TRBJ2-3|TRBV6-1|.|TRBD2
TGTGCCAGCAGAACGCCGCATACTAGCGGAAACACAGATACGCAGTATTTT
CASRTPHTSGNTDTQYF
>TRBJ1-1|TRBV12-3/TRBV12-4|.|.
TGTGCCAGCAGTTTAGACGTCGTGAACACTGAAGCTTTCTTT
CASSLDVVNTEAFF
>TRBJ1-1|TRBV12-3/TRBV12-4|.|.
TGTGCCAGCAGTTTAGGGGCGCTGAGGACTGAAGCTTTCTTT
CASSLGALRTEAFF
>TRBJ2-7|TRBV7-9|few|.
TGTGCCAGCAGCGGGACTTCCTACGAGCAGTACTTC
CASSGTSYEQYF
>TRBJ2-1|TRBV11-1|.|TRBD1
TGTGCCAGCAGCTTAAACAGGGGAGCCAGCTCCTACAATGAGCAGTTCTTC
CASSLNRGASSYNEQFF
>TRBJ1-3|TRBV7-2|many|TRBD1
TGTGCCAGCGGCAGGGGGGCGCCGGGAAACACCATATATTTT
CASGRGAPGNTIYF
>TRBJ2-5|TRBV7-2|many|.
TGTGCCAGCAGCTTAGACTTGACACGTCCTATGTACCAAGAGACCCAGTACTTC
CASSLDLTRPMYQETQYF
>TRBJ1-5|TRBV7-2|many|.
TGTGCCAGCAGCCTAGAAGCAGGGATGCAAAATCAGCCCCAGCATTTT
CASSLEAGMQNQPQHF
>TRBJ1-1|TRBV7-2|few|TRBD1
TGTGCCAGCAGCTTATTAGCCGACAGGGTAACCACTGAAGCTTTCTTT
CASSLLADRVTTEAFF
>TRBJ1-2|TRBV11-2|few|.
TGTGCCGTGGCGGATTCACAAGCTAACTATGGCTACACCTTC
CAVADSQANYGYTF
>TRBJ1-4|TRBV20-1|once|.
TGCAGTGCTAGTGCGTTGGGTAGTGAAAAACTGTTTTTT
CSASALGSEKLFF
>TRBJ1-2|TRBV19|few|.
TGTGCCAGTCAGAGTGCTAACTATGGCTACACCTTC
CASQSANYGYTF
>TRBJ2-6|TRBV7-2|few|.
TGTGCCAGCAGCTTAGAATGGGCGCGGGGCCCGGAATGGTCTGGGGCCAACGTCCTGACTTTC
CASSLEWARGPEWSGANVLTF